The rows below give T cell receptor beta chains drawn from one sample of a study of cytomegalovirus exposure and HLA in healthy donors. TCRdb keeps only in-frame clones here, not all; method: immunoSEQ multiplex PCR. The table includes 100,000 to 150,000 clones, around 82% detected once. The specimen sequenced was PBMCs. These receptor sequences come from a young man in good health and CMV-seropositive. Both conserved end residues are trimmed from each CDR3. The order of the fields is J gene, V gene, CDR3 length, CDR3 protein.

J: TRBJ2-6; V: TRBV15; length: 13; CDR3: ATSLRTAGANVLT
J: TRBJ2-1; V: TRBV7-2; length: 13; CDR3: ASSLKAGSYNEQF
J: TRBJ1-5; V: TRBV6-5; length: 10; CDR3: ASGNNKRPQH
J: TRBJ1-2; V: TRBV28; length: 10; CDR3: ASSPGTGGYT
J: TRBJ2-7; V: TRBV9; length: 13; CDR3: ASSVAGTGGYEQY
J: TRBJ1-1; V: TRBV27; length: 15; CDR3: ASSLEGWGGANTEAF
J: TRBJ2-1; V: TRBV5-1; length: 13; CDR3: ASTAAGTSYNEQF
J: TRBJ1-5; V: TRBV7-2; length: 12; CDR3: ASSFGALGGTQH
J: TRBJ1-1; V: TRBV28; length: 14; CDR3: ASSLSGQGENTEAF
J: TRBJ2-7; V: TRBV5-4; length: 12; CDR3: ASSLTVNSYEQY
J: TRBJ1-2; V: TRBV27; length: 13; CDR3: ASSPAGTGIYGYT
J: TRBJ2-5; V: TRBV10-1; length: 12; CDR3: ASYLSQGGRTQY
J: TRBJ1-2; V: TRBV5-1; length: 12; CDR3: ASSLSGGDYGYT
J: TRBJ1-1; V: TRBV7-2; length: 13; CDR3: ASSFQQGVSTEAF
J: TRBJ2-7; V: TRBV4-1; length: 12; CDR3: ASSRGQGLTEQY
J: TRBJ2-7; V: TRBV11-2; length: 11; CDR3: ASTPGSGLEQY
J: TRBJ1-2; V: TRBV9; length: 11; CDR3: ASSVQGANGYT
J: TRBJ2-5; V: TRBV29-1; length: 11; CDR3: SVSAGEGETQY
J: TRBJ2-7; V: TRBV27; length: 14; CDR3: ASSLRGIRAGDEQY
J: TRBJ2-1; V: TRBV5-1; length: 10; CDR3: ASRGTSNEQF
J: TRBJ2-2; V: TRBV29-1; length: 13; CDR3: SAGGWRPNTGELF
J: TRBJ1-4; V: TRBV28; length: 11; CDR3: ASSFGPREKLF
J: TRBJ1-2; V: TRBV18; length: 14; CDR3: ASSVDRDREASGYT
J: TRBJ1-5; V: TRBV19; length: 14; CDR3: ASSTLGGTMSQPQH
J: TRBJ2-7; V: TRBV19; length: 12; CDR3: ASSIGGRGFEQY
J: TRBJ2-3; V: TRBV27; length: 14; CDR3: ASSFRGREVADTQY
J: TRBJ2-3; V: TRBV10-3; length: 12; CDR3: AITPGRAGDTQY
J: TRBJ1-4; V: TRBV28; length: 11; CDR3: ASTRATNEKLF
J: TRBJ2-7; V: TRBV19; length: 14; CDR3: ASSRRLAGVVGEQY
J: TRBJ2-7; V: TRBV28; length: 14; CDR3: ASSLWTGTNWDEQY
J: TRBJ2-7; V: TRBV28; length: 12; CDR3: ASSPGTGPYEQY
J: TRBJ2-1; V: TRBV14; length: 13; CDR3: ASSQGLAGINEQF
J: TRBJ2-2; V: TRBV2; length: 10; CDR3: ASTSGTGELF
J: TRBJ1-4; V: TRBV19; length: 14; CDR3: ASSIEGRRANEKLF
J: TRBJ2-3; V: TRBV28; length: 12; CDR3: ASSFGGGTDTQY
J: TRBJ2-1; V: TRBV15; length: 11; CDR3: ATRANPSNEQF
J: TRBJ1-5; V: TRBV27; length: 12; CDR3: ASSQDRVNQPQH
J: TRBJ2-1; V: TRBV5-4; length: 14; CDR3: ASSLGRTGSAYEQF
J: TRBJ2-7; V: TRBV28; length: 13; CDR3: ASLAGGIPRYEQY
J: TRBJ2-1; V: TRBV6-1; length: 13; CDR3: ASSGTDWGDNEQF
J: TRBJ1-1; V: TRBV18; length: 13; CDR3: ASSPQGVLNTEAF
J: TRBJ2-1; V: TRBV11-2; length: 14; CDR3: ASSLGPSSLYNEQF
J: TRBJ2-3; V: TRBV2; length: 17; CDR3: ASSKVNPLTSGGLDTQY
J: TRBJ2-7; V: TRBV5-6; length: 11; CDR3: ASSSGTGGEQY
J: TRBJ1-4; V: TRBV10-3; length: 14; CDR3: AISESTSSTNEKLF
J: TRBJ2-3; V: TRBV6-6; length: 12; CDR3: ASGLAGGEDTQY
J: TRBJ1-2; V: TRBV29-1; length: 13; CDR3: SVGGQGVEYYGYT